Listed below are T cell receptor beta chains from one sample, sequenced in a study of T-cell reconstitution after alpha-beta-depleted transplantation in children. Each CDR3 protein gets one entry after TCRdb re-called the PCR reads with MiXCR. Here the sample spans 250,000 to 350,000 distinct CDR3 sequences, 23% being singletons. Here the sequenced sample was PBMCs, mostly from graft donor cells, taken 180 days after TCRalphabeta/CD19-depleted stem cell transplant. These receptors came from a male patient younger than 18 who had a stem cell transplant for acute lymphoblastic leukemia, so the T cells may come from the graft donor. The CDR3 runs from the conserved cysteine through the conserved F or W. The D gene is left open where the match is weak. Expanded clones are given a class, and other clones once, few, many or no size at all.

clone_size	v_call	d_call	j_call	cdr3_nt	cdr3_aa
few	TRBV9	TRBD2	TRBJ2-7	TGTGCCAGCAGCGTAGGAGCGGGAGGGTACGAGCAGTACTTC	CASSVGAGGYEQYF
-	TRBV4-1	-	TRBJ2-3	TGCGCCAGCAGCCATATATCGTGGACTAGCACAGATACGCAGTATTTT	CASSHISWTSTDTQYF
-	TRBV5-1	-	TRBJ1-1	TGCGCCAGCAGCCCCCGGCAGAACAGGAACACTGAAGCTTTCTTT	CASSPRQNRNTEAFF
-	TRBV20-1	-	TRBJ2-6	TGCGGTGGCGGCAAGGGATCCAGCTCTGGGGCCAACGTCCTGACTTTC	CGGGKGSSSGANVLTF
-	TRBV20-1	-	TRBJ1-6	TGCAGTGCTAGAGACGTTTTTGGGGGTTATTCACCCCTCCACTTT	CSARDVFGGYSPLHF
-	TRBV7-9	-	TRBJ2-7	TGTGCCAGCAGCTTAGGGTCCAGCGGACAAATTTCCTACGAGCAGTACTTC	CASSLGSSGQISYEQYF
few	TRBV15	TRBD2	TRBJ2-7	TGTGCCACCAGAACTAGCGGGAGCCCCTACGAGCAGTACTTC	CATRTSGSPYEQYF
-	TRBV12-3/TRBV12-4	-	TRBJ1-3	TGTGCCAGCATGCGGTGGGGGGTGGGCTCTGGAAACACCATATATTTT	CASMRWGVGSGNTIYF
-	TRBV6-5	-	TRBJ2-1	TGTGCCAGCAGTTACGATCTCCACGGTCCATATGAGCAGTTCTTC	CASSYDLHGPYEQFF
-	TRBV10-2	TRBD2	TRBJ2-1	TGCGCCAGCAGTCAACTAGCGGGAGACAATGAGCAGTTCTTC	CASSQLAGDNEQFF
-	TRBV10-3	-	TRBJ2-4	TGTGCCATCAGTGAGAGGGGGGCTTGGCACGTTAGTAGCATTCAGTACTTC	CAISERGAWHVSSIQYF
-	TRBV29-1	-	TRBJ2-2	TGCAGCGTACGATTACGGGGAAACACCGGGGAGCTGTTTTTT	CSVRLRGNTGELFF
few	TRBV29-1	-	TRBJ2-5	TGCAGCGTTGAAGATCTGAGGGGGCGCGGGGCCGAGGAGACCCAGTACTTC	CSVEDLRGRGAEETQYF
few	TRBV6-1	-	TRBJ2-7	TGTGCCAGCAGTGGAATTAGCGGAGTACAGTTCCCCGGAGACTTC	CASSGISGVQFPGDF
few	TRBV4-1	TRBD2	TRBJ2-1	TGCGCCAGCAGCCAAGCCATCACTCGGGAGGCCCACAATGAGCAGTTCTTC	CASSQAITREAHNEQFF
-	TRBV12-3/TRBV12-4	-	TRBJ2-3	TGTGCCAGCAGTTCGGCCTTGGAACTTAAAACAGATACGCAGTATTTT	CASSSALELKTDTQYF
once	TRBV7-6	-	TRBJ2-7	TGTGCCAGCAGCGCCCACGTCCCGGTTGGGTCCTACGAGCAGTACTTC	CASSAHVPVGSYEQYF
-	TRBV29-1	-	TRBJ2-7	TGCAGCGTTGTGACGGGCAGGCAGTACTTC	CSVVTGRQYF
few	TRBV20-1	TRBD1	TRBJ2-7	TGCAGTGCTACACTCGGACAGGGAGCTTACGAGCAGTACTTC	CSATLGQGAYEQYF
-	TRBV24-1	-	TRBJ2-4	TGTGCCACCAGTGGAAGAACAGGCCTCCTAGCCAAAAACATTCAGTACTTC	CATSGRTGLLAKNIQYF
many	TRBV28	-	TRBJ2-7	TGTGCCAGCAGTACCGGGGCGGAGCAGTACTTC	CASSTGAEQYF
few	TRBV7-8	-	TRBJ1-1	TGTGCCAGCAGCTTAGTTGAGGGGAGCACTGAAGCTTTCTTT	CASSLVEGSTEAFF
-	TRBV7-9	-	TRBJ1-2	TGTGCCAGCAGCCCCCCGGGAGCGAGTGGCTACACCTTC	CASSPPGASGYTF
many	TRBV5-1	-	TRBJ1-5	TGCGCCAGCAGCTGGACAGGCAATCAGCCCCAGCATTTT	CASSWTGNQPQHF
-	TRBV12-3/TRBV12-4	TRBD1	TRBJ2-7	TGTGCCAGCAGTCGAGGACAGGGGGCTCCCTACGAGCAGTACTTC	CASSRGQGAPYEQYF
-	TRBV12-3/TRBV12-4	-	TRBJ2-7	TGTGCCAGCCGACGGGGACCGTCCCCTGCCTACGAGCAGTACTTC	CASRRGPSPAYEQYF
once	TRBV4-1	TRBD1	TRBJ1-1	TGCGCCAGCAGCCATCTATTACAGGGGGGGATGGCTGAAGCTTTCTTT	CASSHLLQGGMAEAFF
-	TRBV27	-	TRBJ2-2	TGTGCCAGCAGCCTCCGTGGCCCCGGGGAGCTGTTTTTT	CASSLRGPGELFF
-	TRBV28	-	TRBJ2-5	TGTGCCACCCGAGGGACCGCAGTCGTACAAGAGACCCAGTACTTC	CATRGTAVVQETQYF
few	TRBV25-1	-	TRBJ2-7	TGTGCCAGCAGTGAATCCCGTGCGGACTACGAGCAGTACTTC	CASSESRADYEQYF
few	TRBV5-1	TRBD1	TRBJ2-7	TGCGCCAGCAGCTTGGACCCCGGGACAGGTTACGAGCAGTACTTC	CASSLDPGTGYEQYF
many	TRBV6-5	-	TRBJ2-2	TGTGCCAGCAGTTACAACACCGGGGAGCTGTTTTTT	CASSYNTGELFF
few	TRBV4-1	-	TRBJ2-5	TGCGCCAGCAGCCGGATAGTGGGCCCCGGACGAGAGACCCAGTACTTC	CASSRIVGPGRETQYF
-	TRBV20-1	-	TRBJ2-7	TGCAGTGCTAGGCCGAGGGTGGGGCGAGAACCGCCCTTGCAGTACTTC	CSARPRVGREPPLQYF
few	TRBV5-5	-	TRBJ1-5	TGTGCCAGCAGCTTCCAACAAAAGATCAATCAGCCCCAGCATTTT	CASSFQQKINQPQHF
-	TRBV25-1	-	TRBJ2-1	TGTGCCAGCACCCTGGGGATGGGCTACAATGAGCAGTTCTTC	CASTLGMGYNEQFF
few	TRBV5-1	-	TRBJ1-6	TGCGCCAGCAGCTTGGTCTACAGGGCAAGGAGAATGGTGAGGAATTCACCCCTCCACTTT	CASSLVYRARRMVRNSPLHF
few	TRBV12-3/TRBV12-4	-	TRBJ2-5	TGTGCCAGCAGTTTAAGGAGATGGGAGACCCAGTACTTC	CASSLRRWETQYF
-	TRBV4-1	-	TRBJ1-6	TGCGCCAGCAGCGAGCCCAAAGGCAACAAAGTTAATTCACCCCTCCACTTT	CASSEPKGNKVNSPLHF
-	TRBV7-9	-	TRBJ2-4	TGTGCCAGCAGCCCACCGCCTAGTAAGCACATTCAGTACTTC	CASSPPPSKHIQYF
many	TRBV10-3	TRBD2	TRBJ2-1	TGTGCCATCAGCGTCGGCGGGGGTGAGCAGTTCTTC	CAISVGGGEQFF
-	TRBV6-2/TRBV6-3	-	TRBJ1-2	TGTGCCAGCAGTTGGAATGGGCTCGCCAATGGCTACACCTTC	CASSWNGLANGYTF
few	TRBV5-1	TRBD1	TRBJ2-5	TGCGCCAGCAGCTTGGGAGCCTGGCAGGGGGAAGAGACCCAGTACTTC	CASSLGAWQGEETQYF
few	TRBV10-1	-	TRBJ2-3	TGCGCCAGCAGTGAGAAATGGGGCGAGGGGACAGATACGCAGTATTTT	CASSEKWGEGTDTQYF
few	TRBV6-1	-	TRBJ2-7	TGTGCCAGCAGACCCGGGACAAGCTCCTACGAGCAGTACTTC	CASRPGTSSYEQYF
-	TRBV19	TRBD2	TRBJ2-7	TGTGCCAGTAGGCTCAAGAGGACTAGCGGGATATACGAGCAGTACTTC	CASRLKRTSGIYEQYF
few	TRBV5-6	TRBD2	TRBJ2-5	TGTGCCAGCAGCTTGGAGGCGGGAGGTTTGATCGAGACCCAGTACTTC	CASSLEAGGLIETQYF
few	TRBV5-1	TRBD2	TRBJ2-5	TGCGCCAGCAGGGTGACTAGCGGTTATCAAGAGACCCAGTACTTC	CASRVTSGYQETQYF
few	TRBV6-5	-	TRBJ1-3	TGTGCCAGCAGTTTCTACCCCTTTGACACCACAGGGTCTGGAAACACCATATATTTT	CASSFYPFDTTGSGNTIYF
few	TRBV28	-	TRBJ2-7	TGTGCCAGCAGCACTCCCAGGGGGGGTTCCTACGAGCAGTACTTC	CASSTPRGGSYEQYF
few	TRBV24-1	TRBD2	TRBJ2-3	TGTGCCACCAGTGATTGGGGACTAGCGGGAGCCGGAACAGATACGCAGTATTTT	CATSDWGLAGAGTDTQYF
few	TRBV18	TRBD2	TRBJ2-7	TGTGCCAGTAGGGAGCGGGAGGGCCTCTACGAGCAGTACTTC	CASREREGLYEQYF
many	TRBV4-1	TRBD1	TRBJ2-5	TGCGCCAGCAGCCAGGTCGGGACAGGCAGAGAGGGGTCCCAGTACTTC	CASSQVGTGREGSQYF
-	TRBV7-7	TRBD2	TRBJ2-7	TGTGCCAGCAGCTTAACGGGACTAGCGGAGAGCTCCTACGAGCAGTACTTC	CASSLTGLAESSYEQYF
-	TRBV5-1	-	TRBJ2-7	TGCGCCAGCAGGGCGGGTTTTCGGTACGAGCAGTACTTC	CASRAGFRYEQYF
few	TRBV10-3	TRBD1	TRBJ2-1	TGTGCCATCAGGAGATTGGACAGGGGGAGTTCAGAGCAGTTCTTC	CAIRRLDRGSSEQFF
many	TRBV4-1	-	TRBJ2-3	TGCGCCAGCAGCCAAGCGAAGGGATTTAGGACAGATACGCAGTATTTT	CASSQAKGFRTDTQYF
many	TRBV7-2	-	TRBJ2-1	TGTGCCAGCAGCTTGGTCCGCTACAATGAGCAGTTCTTC	CASSLVRYNEQFF